Sequencing of this TCR beta chain was carried out in a study of T cell responses to AZD1222 COVID-19 vaccine. Produced via immunoSEQ multiplex PCR; TCRdb's table is partial and in-frame only. The sample lists 150,000 to 160,000 clones, about 87% occurring once. V dropped 7 bases and J dropped 8; count of bases not matched to a gene: 7. The CDR3 is made up of 14 amino acids. Per germline, CDR1 MDHEN and CDR2 SYDVKM. The study, taken as a whole, reports: Spike-wide coverage was observed for vaccine-associated CD4 TCRs, with dominant responses at 160-218 and 743-854. Spike-specific TCR breadth and depth rose after two AZD1222 doses. A mostly white British donor set with more females was recruited, and clonal diversity was possibly underestimated.

In regard to this clone: Its antigen is not identified.

This specimen consisted of peripheral blood, obtained on day 0 of AZD1222 vaccination. This sequence originates from an adult in good health. J is TRBJ1-6 and V is TRBV28; 8 bases are a match to TRBD1. The CDR3 loop reads CASTQVTGDSPLHF. The CDR3 nucleotides are TGTGCCAGCACTCAGGTGACAGGGGATTCACCCCTCCACTTT.